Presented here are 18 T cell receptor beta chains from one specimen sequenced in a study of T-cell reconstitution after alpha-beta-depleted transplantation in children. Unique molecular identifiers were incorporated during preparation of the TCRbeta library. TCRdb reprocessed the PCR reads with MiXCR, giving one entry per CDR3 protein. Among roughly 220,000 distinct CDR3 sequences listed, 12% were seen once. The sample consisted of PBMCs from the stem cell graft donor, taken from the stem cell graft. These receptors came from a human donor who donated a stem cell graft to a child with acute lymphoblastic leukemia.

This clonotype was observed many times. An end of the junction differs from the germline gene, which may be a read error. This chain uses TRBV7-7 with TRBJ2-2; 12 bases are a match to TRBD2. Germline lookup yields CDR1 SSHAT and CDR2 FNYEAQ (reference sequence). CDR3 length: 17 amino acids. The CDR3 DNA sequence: TGTGCTAGCAGCGGAGGACTAGCGGGATATGACACCGGGGAGCTGTTTTTT. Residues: CASSGGLAGYDTGELFF. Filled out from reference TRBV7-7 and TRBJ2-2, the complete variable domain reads GAGVSQSPRYKVTKRGQDVTLRCDPISSHATLYWYQQALGQGPEFLTYFNYEAQPDKSGLPSDRFSAERPEGSISTLTIQRTEQRDSAMYRCASSGGLAGYDTGELFFGEGSRLTVL.

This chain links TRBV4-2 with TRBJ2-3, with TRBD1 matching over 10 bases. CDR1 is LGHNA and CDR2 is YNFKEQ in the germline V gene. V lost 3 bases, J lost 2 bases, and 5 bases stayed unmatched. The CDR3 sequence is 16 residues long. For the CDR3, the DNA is TGTGCCAGCAGCCAGGGGGACAGGGGTGACACAGATACGCAGTATTTT. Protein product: CASSQGDRGDTDTQYF.

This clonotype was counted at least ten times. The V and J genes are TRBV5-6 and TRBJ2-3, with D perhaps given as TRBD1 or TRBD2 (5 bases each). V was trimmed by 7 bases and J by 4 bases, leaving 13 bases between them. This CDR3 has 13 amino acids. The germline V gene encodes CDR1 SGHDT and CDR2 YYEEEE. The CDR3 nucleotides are TGTGCCAGCCATCTCCGGGGACCAGATACGCAGTATTTT. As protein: CASHLRGPDTQYF. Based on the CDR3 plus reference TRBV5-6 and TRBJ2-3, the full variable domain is DAGVTQSPTHLIKTRGQQVTLRCSPKSGHDTVSWYQQALGQGPQFIFQYYEEEERQRGNFPDRFSGHQFPNYSSELNVNALLLGDSALYLCASHLRGPDTQYFGPGTRLTVL.

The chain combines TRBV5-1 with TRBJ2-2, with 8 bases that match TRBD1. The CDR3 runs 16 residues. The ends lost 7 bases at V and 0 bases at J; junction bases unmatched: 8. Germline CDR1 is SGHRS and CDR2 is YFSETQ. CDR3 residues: CASQRKTGANTGELFF. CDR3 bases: TGCGCCAGCCAAAGAAAGACAGGGGCGAACACCGGGGAGCTGTTTTTT.

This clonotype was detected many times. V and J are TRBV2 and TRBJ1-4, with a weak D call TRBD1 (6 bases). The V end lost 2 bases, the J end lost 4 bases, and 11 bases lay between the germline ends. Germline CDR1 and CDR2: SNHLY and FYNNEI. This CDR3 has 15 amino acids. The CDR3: CASSEHGQSNEKLFF. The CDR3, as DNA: TGTGCCAGCAGTGAACATGGACAGAGTAATGAAAAACTGTTTTTT.

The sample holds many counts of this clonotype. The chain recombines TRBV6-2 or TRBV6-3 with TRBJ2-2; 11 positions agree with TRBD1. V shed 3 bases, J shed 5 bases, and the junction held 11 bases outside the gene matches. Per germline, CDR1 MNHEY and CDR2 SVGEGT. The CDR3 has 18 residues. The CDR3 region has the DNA TGTGCCAGCAGTTATACCGCCGAGAGGGACAGGGGGACCGGGGAGCTGTTTTTT. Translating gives CASSYTAERDRGTGELFF.

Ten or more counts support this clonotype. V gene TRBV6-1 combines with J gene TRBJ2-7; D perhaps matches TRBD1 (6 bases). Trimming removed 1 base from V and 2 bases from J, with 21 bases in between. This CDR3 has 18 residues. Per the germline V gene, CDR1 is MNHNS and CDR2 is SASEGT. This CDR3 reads CASSEGKGAGALPYEQYF. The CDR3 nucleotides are TGTGCCAGCAGTGAAGGGAAGGGAGCAGGGGCGCTCCCCTACGAGCAGTACTTC.

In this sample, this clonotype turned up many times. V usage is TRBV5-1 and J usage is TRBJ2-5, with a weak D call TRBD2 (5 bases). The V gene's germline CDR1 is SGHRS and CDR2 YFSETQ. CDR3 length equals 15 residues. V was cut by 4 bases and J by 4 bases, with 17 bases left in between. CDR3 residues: CASSPGMGVGETQYF. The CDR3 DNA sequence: TGCGCCAGCAGCCCCGGGATGGGAGTAGGAGAGACCCAGTACTTC. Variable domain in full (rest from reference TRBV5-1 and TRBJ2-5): KAGVTQTPRYLIKTRGQQVTLSCSPISGHRSVSWYQQTPGQGLQFLFEYFSETQRNKGNFPGRFSGRQFSNSRSEMNVSTLELGDSALYLCASSPGMGVGETQYFGPGTRLLVL.

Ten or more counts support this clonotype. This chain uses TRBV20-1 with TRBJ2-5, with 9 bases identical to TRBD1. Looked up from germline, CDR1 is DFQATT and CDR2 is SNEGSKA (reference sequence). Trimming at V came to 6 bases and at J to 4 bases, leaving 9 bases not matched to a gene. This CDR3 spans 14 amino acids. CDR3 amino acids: CSAWTGVVGETQYF. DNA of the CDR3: TGCAGTGCGTGGACAGGGGTCGTGGGAGAGACCCAGTACTTC.

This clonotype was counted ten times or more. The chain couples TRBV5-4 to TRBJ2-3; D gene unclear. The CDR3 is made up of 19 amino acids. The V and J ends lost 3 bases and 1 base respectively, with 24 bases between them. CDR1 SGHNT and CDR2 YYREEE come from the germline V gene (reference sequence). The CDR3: CASSWESGVRLPGTDTQYF. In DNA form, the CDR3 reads TGTGCCAGCAGCTGGGAATCTGGGGTTCGCCTTCCTGGCACAGATACGCAGTATTTT.

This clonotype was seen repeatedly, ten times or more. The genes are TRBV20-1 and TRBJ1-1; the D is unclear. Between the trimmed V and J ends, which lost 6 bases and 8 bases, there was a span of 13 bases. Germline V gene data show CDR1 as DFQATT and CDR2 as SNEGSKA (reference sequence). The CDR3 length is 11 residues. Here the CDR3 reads CSAERFSEAFF. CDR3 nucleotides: TGCAGTGCAGAGAGGTTCTCGGAAGCTTTCTTT.

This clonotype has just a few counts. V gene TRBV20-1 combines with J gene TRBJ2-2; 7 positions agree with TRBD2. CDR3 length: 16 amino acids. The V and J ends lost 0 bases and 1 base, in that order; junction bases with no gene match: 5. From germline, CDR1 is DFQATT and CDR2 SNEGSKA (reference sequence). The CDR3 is CSARDYQRGNTGELFF. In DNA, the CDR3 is TGCAGTGCTAGAGATTACCAGCGGGGGAACACCGGGGAGCTGTTTTTT.

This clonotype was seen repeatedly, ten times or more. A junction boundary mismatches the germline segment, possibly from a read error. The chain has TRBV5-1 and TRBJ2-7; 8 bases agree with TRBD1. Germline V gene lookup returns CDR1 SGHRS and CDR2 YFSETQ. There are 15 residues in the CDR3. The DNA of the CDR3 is TGTGCCAGCTCACCTCGGCAGGGGGCCTCCTACGAGCAGTACTTC. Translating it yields CASSPRQGASYEQYF.

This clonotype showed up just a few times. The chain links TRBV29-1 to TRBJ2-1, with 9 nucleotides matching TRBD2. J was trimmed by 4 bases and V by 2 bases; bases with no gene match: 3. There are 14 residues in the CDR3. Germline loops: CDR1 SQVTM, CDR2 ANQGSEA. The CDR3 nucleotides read TGCAGCGTTGAACTAGCGGGAAGATACAATGAGCAGTTCTTC. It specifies CSVELAGRYNEQFF.

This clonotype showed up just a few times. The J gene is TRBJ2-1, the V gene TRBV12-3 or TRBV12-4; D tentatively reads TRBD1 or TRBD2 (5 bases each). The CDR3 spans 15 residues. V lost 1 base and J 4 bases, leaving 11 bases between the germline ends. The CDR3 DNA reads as TGTGCCAGCAGTTTAGGGGGACGGGGATACAATGAGCAGTTCTTC. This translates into CASSLGGRGYNEQFF.

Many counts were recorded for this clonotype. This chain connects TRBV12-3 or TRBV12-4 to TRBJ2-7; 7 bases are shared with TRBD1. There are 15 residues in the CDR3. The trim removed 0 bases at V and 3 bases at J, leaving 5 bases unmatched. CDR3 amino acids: CASSLAGTEGYEQYF. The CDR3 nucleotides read TGTGCCAGCAGTTTAGCTGGGACAGAGGGCTACGAGCAGTACTTC.

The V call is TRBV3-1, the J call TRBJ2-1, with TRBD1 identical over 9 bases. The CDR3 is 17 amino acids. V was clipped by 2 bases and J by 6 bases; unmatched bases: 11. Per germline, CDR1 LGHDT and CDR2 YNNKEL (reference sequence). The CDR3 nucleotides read TGTGCCAGCAGCCAACTTCCGGGACAGGGTTCTCGCAATGAGCAGTTCTTC. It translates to CASSQLPGQGSRNEQFF.

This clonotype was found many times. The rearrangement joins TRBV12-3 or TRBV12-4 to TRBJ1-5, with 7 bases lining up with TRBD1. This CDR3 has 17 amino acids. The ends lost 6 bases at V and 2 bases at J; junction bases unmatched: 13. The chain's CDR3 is CASSYIQGRVGNQPQHF. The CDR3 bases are TGTGCCAGCAGCTATATACAGGGGCGGGTAGGCAATCAGCCCCAGCATTTT.